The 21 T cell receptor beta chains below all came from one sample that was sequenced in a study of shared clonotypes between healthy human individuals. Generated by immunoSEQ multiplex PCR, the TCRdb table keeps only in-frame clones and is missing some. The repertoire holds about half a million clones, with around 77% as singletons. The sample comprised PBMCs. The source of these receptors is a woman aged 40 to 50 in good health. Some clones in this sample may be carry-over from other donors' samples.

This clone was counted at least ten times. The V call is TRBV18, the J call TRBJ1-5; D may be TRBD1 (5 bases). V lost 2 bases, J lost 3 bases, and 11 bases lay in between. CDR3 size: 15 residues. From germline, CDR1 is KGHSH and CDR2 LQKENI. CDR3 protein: CASSPSAGYNQPQHF. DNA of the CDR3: TGTGCCAGCTCACCATCGGCAGGGTACAATCAGCCCCAGCATTTT. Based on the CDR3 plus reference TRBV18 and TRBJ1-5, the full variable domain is NAGVMQNPRHLVRRRGQEARLRCSPMKGHSHVYWYRQLPEEGLKFMVYLQKENIIDESGMPKERFSAEFPKEGPSILRIQQVVRGDSAAYFCASSPSAGYNQPQHFGDGTRLSIL.

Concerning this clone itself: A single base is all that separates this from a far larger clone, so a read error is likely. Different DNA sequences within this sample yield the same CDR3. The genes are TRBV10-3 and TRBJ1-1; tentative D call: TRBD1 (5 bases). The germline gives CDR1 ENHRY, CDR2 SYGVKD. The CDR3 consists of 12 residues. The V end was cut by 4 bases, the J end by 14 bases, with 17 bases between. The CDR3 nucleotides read TGTGCCATCAGTGGACCCGGGACTGCCGCCTTCTTT. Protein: CAISGPGTAAFF.

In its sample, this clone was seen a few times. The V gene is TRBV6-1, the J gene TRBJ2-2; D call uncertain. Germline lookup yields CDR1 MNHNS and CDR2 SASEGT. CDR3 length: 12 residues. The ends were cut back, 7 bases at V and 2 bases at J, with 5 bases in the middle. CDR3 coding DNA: TGTGCCAGCAACGGCAACACCGGGGAGCTGTTTTTT. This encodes CASNGNTGELFF.

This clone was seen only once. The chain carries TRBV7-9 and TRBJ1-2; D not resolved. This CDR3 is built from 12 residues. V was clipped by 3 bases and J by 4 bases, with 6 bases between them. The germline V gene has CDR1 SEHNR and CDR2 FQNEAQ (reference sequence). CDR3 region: CASSFGPYGYTF. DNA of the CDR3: TGTGCCAGCAGCTTTGGGCCCTATGGCTACACCTTC.

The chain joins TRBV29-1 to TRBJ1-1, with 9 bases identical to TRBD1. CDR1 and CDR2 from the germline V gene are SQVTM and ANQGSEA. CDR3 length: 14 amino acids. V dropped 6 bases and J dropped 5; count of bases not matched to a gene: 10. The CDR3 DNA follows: TGCAGCGTGATGCTCGGGACAGGGAGAACTGAAGCTTTCTTT. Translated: CSVMLGTGRTEAFF.

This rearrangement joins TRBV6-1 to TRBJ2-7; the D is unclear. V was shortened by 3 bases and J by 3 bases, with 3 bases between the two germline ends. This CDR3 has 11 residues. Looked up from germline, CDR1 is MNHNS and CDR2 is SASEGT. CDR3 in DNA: TGTGCCAGCAGTGAGCTCTACGAGCAGTACTTC. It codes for CASSELYEQYF.

The CDR3: CASSFSLQETQYF. CDR3 bases: TGTGCCAGCAGTTTCAGCTTACAAGAGACCCAGTACTTC. The chain joins TRBV28 to TRBJ2-5; D gene unclear. The germline CDR1 and CDR2 sequences are MDHEN and SYDVKM. The CDR3 runs to 13 residues. The V end was cut by 3 bases, the J end by 2 bases, with 7 bases between.

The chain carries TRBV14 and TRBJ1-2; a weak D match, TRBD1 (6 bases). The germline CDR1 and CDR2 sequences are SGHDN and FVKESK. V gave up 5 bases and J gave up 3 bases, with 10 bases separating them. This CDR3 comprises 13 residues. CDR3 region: CASSYAGDYGYTF. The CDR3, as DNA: TGTGCCAGCAGCTACGCAGGGGACTATGGCTACACCTTC.

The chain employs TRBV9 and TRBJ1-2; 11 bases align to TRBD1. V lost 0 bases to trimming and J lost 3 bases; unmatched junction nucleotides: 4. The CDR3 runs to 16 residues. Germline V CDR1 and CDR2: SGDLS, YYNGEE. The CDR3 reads CASSVEDRGRYYGYTF. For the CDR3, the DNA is TGTGCCAGCAGCGTAGAGGACAGGGGGCGCTACTATGGCTACACCTTC.

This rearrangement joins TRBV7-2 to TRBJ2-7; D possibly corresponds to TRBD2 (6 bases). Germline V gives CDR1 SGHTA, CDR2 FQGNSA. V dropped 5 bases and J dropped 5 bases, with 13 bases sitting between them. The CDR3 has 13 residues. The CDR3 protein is CASSAGLPDEQYF. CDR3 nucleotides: TGTGCCAGCAGCGCGGGACTCCCCGACGAGCAGTACTTC.

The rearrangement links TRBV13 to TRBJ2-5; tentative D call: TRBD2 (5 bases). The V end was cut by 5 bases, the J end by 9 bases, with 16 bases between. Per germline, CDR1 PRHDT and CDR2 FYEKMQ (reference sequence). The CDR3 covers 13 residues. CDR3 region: CASSPGSREPQYF. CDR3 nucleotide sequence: TGTGCCAGCAGCCCTGGATCTAGGGAGCCCCAGTACTTC.

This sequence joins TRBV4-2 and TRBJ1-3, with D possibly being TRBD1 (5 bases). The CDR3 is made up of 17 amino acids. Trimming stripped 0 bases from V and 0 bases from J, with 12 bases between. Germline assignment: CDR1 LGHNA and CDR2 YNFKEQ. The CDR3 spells CASSQDRQGYSGNTIYF. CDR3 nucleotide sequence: TGTGCCAGCAGCCAAGATCGTCAGGGTTACTCTGGAAACACCATATATTTT.

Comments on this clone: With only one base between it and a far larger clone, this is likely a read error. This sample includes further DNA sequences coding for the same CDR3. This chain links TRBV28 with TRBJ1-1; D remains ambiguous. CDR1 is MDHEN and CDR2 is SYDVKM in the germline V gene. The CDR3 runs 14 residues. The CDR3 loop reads CASSPPKMNTEAFF. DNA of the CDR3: TGCGCCAGCAGCCCCCCCAAGATGAACACTGAAGCTTTCTTT.

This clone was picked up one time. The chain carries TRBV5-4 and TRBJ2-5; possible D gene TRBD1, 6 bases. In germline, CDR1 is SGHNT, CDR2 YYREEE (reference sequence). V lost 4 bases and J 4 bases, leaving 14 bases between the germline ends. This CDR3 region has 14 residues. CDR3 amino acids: CASSNRQDAETQYF. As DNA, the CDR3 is TGTGCCAGCAGCAACCGACAGGACGCAGAGACCCAGTACTTC.

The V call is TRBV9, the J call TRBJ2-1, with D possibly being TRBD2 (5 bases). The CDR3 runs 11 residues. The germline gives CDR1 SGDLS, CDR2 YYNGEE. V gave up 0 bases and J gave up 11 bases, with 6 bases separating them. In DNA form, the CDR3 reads TGTGCCAGCAGCGTAGACGGGAAGCAGTTCTTC. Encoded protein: CASSVDGKQFF. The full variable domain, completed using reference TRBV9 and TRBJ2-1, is DSGVTQTPKHLITATGQRVTLRCSPRSGDLSVYWYQQSLDQGLQFLIQYYNGEERAKGNILERFSAQQFPDLHSELNLSSLELGDSALYFCASSVDGKQFFGPGTRLTVL.

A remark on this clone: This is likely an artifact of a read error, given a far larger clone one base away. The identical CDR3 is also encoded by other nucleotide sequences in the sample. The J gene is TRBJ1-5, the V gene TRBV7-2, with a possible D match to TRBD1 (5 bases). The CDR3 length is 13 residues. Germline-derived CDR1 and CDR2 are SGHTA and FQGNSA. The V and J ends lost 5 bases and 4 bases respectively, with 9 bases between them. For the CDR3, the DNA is TGTGCCAGCAGCCCCGACAGTAATCAGCCCCAGCATTTT. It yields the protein CASSPDSNQPQHF. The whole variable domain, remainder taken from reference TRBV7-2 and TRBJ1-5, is GAGVSQSPSNKVTEKGKDVELRCDPISGHTALYWYRQSLGQGLEFLIYFQGNSAPDKSGLPSDRFSAERTGGSVSTLTIQRTQQEDSAVYLCASSPDSNQPQHFGDGTRLSIL.

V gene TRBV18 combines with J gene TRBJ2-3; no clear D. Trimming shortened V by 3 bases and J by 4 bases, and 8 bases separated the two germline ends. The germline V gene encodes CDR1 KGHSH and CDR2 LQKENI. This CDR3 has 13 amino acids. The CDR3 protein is CASSPIIPDTQYF. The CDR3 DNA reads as TGTGCCAGCTCACCTATTATTCCAGATACGCAGTATTTT. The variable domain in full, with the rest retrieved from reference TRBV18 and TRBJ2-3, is NAGVMQNPRHLVRRRGQEARLRCSPMKGHSHVYWYRQLPEEGLKFMVYLQKENIIDESGMPKERFSAEFPKEGPSILRIQQVVRGDSAAYFCASSPIIPDTQYFGPGTRLTVL.

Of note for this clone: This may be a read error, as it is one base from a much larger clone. The CDR3 reads CASSPSRVDWSRQGTQYF. The CDR3 coding sequence is TGTGCCAGCAGCCCCAGCAGGGTGGACTGGAGCCGGCAAGGGACCCAGTACTTC. The chain carries TRBV5-6 and TRBJ2-5; D is perhaps TRBD1 or TRBD2 (5 bases each). The CDR3 sequence is 18 residues long. Germline V gene lookup returns CDR1 SGHDT and CDR2 YYEEEE. The full variable domain, with the rest looked up from reference TRBV5-6 and TRBJ2-5, is DAGVTQSPTHLIKTRGQQVTLRCSPKSGHDTVSWYQQALGQGPQFIFQYYEEEERQRGNFPDRFSGHQFPNYSSELNVNALLLGDSALYLCASSPSRVDWSRQGTQYFGPGTRLLVL.

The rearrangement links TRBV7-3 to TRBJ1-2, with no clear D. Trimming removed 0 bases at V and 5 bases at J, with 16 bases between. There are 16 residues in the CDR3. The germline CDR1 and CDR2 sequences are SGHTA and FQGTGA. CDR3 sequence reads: CASSLTFLDSIYGYTF. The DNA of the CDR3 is TGTGCCAGCAGCTTAACGTTTCTGGATTCGATTTATGGCTACACCTTC. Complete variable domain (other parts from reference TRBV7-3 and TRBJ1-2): GAGVSQTPSNKVTEKGKYVELRCDPISGHTALYWYRQSLGQGPEFLIYFQGTGAADDSGLPNDRFFAVRPEGSVSTLKIQRTERGDSAVYLCASSLTFLDSIYGYTFGSGTRLTVV.

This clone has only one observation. CDR3 sequence reads: CASSRDRSTEAFF. CDR3 coding DNA: TGTGCCAGCAGCAGAGACAGATCCACTGAAGCTTTCTTT. V and J are TRBV11-2 and TRBJ1-1; maybe TRBD1 (5 bases). CDR3 length: 13 residues. CDR1 and CDR2 from the germline V gene are SGHAT and FQNNGV. V was cut by 5 bases and J by 4 bases, with 11 bases left in between.

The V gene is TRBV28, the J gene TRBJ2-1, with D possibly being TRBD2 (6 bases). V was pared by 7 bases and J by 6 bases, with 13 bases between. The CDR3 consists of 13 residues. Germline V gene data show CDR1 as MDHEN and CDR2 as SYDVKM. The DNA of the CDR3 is TGTGCCAGCAACTCCCTAGCGTCCAATGAGCAGTTCTTC. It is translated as CASNSLASNEQFF.